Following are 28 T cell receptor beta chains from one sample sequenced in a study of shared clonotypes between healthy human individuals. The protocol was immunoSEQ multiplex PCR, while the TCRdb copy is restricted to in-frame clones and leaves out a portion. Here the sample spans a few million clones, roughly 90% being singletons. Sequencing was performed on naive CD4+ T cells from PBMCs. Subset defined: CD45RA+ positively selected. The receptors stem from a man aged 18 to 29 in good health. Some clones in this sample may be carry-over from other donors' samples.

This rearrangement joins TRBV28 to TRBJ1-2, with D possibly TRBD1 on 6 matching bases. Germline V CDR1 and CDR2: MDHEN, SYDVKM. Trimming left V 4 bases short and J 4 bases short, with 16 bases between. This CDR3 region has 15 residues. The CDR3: CASSSGAAATYGYTF. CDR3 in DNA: TGTGCCAGCAGTTCGGGGGCCGCCGCCACCTATGGCTACACCTTC.

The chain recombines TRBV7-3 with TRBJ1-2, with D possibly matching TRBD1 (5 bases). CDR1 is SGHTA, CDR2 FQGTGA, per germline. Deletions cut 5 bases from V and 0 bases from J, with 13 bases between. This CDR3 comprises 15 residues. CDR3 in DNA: TGTGCCAGCAGCCCGGGGGTCCCATCTAACTATGGCTACACCTTC. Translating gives CASSPGVPSNYGYTF.

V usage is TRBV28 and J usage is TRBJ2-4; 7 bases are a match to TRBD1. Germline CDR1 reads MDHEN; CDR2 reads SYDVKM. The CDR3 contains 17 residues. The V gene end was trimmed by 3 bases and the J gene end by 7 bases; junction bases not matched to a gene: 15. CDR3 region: CASSFHISGTAKNIQYF. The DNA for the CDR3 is TGTGCCAGCAGTTTCCATATTTCCGGGACAGCTAAGAACATTCAGTACTTC.

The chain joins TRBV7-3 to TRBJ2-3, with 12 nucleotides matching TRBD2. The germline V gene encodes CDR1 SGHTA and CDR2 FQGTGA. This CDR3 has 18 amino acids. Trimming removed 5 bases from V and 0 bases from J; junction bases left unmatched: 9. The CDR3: CASSVRTSGDASTDTQYF. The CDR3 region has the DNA TGTGCCAGCAGCGTAAGGACTAGCGGGGACGCTAGCACAGATACGCAGTATTTT.

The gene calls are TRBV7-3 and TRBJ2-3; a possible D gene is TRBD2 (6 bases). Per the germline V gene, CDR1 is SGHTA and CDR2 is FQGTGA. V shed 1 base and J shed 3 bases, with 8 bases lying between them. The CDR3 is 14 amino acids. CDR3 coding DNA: TGTGCCAGCAGCTTAATCGGGAGAACAGATACGCAGTATTTT. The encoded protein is CASSLIGRTDTQYF.

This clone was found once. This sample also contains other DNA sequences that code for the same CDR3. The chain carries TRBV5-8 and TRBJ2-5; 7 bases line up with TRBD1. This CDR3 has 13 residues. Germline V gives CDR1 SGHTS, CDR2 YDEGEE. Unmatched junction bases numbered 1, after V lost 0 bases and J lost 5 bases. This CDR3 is CASSLGRGETQYF. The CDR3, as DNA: TGTGCCAGCAGCTTGGGCAGGGGGGAGACCCAGTACTTC.

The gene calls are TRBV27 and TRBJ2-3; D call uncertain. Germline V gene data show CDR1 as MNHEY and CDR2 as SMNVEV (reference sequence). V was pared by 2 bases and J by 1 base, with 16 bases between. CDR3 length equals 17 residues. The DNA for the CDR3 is TGTGCCAGCAGTTTAGTTCTCGAGGCTTCAGGCACAGATACGCAGTATTTT. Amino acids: CASSLVLEASGTDTQYF.

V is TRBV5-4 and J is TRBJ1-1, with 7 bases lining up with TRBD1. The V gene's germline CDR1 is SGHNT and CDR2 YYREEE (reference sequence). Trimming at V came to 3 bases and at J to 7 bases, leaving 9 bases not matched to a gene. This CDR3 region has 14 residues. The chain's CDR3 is CASSSGPPGGEAFF. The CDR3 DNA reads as TGTGCCAGCAGCTCCGGACCTCCAGGGGGTGAAGCTTTCTTT.

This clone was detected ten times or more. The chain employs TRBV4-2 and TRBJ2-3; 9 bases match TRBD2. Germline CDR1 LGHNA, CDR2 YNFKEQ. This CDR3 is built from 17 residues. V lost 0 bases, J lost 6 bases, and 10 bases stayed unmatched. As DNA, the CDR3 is TGTGCCAGCAGCCAAGATCGCGCGGGAGGGCCTACGGATACGCAGTATTTT. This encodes CASSQDRAGGPTDTQYF.

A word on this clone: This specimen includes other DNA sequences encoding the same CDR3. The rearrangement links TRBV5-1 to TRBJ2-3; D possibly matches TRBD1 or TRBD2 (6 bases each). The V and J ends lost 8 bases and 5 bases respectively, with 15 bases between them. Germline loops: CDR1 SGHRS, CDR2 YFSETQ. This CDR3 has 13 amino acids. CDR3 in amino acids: CASSLQGGDTQYF. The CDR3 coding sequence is TGCGCCAGTTCGTTACAGGGAGGAGATACGCAGTATTTT.

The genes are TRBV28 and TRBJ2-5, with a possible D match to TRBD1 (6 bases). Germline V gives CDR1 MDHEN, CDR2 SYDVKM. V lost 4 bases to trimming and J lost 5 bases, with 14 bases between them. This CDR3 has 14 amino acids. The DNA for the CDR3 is TGTGCCAGCAGTTCCGGACAGTCCTGGGAGACCCAGTACTTC. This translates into CASSSGQSWETQYF. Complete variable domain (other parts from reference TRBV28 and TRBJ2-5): DVKVTQSSRYLVKRTGEKVFLECVQDMDHENMFWYRQDPGLGLRLIYFSYDVKMKEKGDIPEGYSVSREKKERFSLILESASTNQTSMYLCASSSGQSWETQYFGPGTRLLVL.

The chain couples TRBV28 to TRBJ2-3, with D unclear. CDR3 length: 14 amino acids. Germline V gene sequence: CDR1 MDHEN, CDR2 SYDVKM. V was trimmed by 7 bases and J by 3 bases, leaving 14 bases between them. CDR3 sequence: CASTRAQLTDTQYF. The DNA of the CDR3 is TGTGCCAGCACCCGGGCGCAACTTACAGATACGCAGTATTTT.

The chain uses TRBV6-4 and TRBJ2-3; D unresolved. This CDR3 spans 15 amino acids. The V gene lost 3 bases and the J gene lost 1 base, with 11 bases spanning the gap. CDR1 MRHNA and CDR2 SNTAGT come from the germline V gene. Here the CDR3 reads CASSDRGGGTDTQYF. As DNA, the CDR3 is TGTGCCAGCAGTGATCGTGGCGGAGGCACAGATACGCAGTATTTT.

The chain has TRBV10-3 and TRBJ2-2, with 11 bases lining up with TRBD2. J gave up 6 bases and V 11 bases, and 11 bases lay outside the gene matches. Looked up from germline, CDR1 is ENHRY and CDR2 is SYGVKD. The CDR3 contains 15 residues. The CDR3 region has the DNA TGTGCCTCTGCAGGTGGACTAGCGGGCCCCGGGGAGCTGTTTTTT. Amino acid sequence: CASAGGLAGPGELFF.

The CDR3 nucleotides read TGTGCCAGCATCCTCTGGGGGACTGAAGCTTTCTTT. It codes for CASILWGTEAFF. The J gene is TRBJ1-1, the V gene TRBV28, with a tentative D call TRBD1 (5 bases). V lost 7 bases and J 5 bases, leaving 11 bases between the germline ends. The CDR3 has 12 amino acids. CDR1 and CDR2 (germline): MDHEN, SYDVKM.

The CDR3 loop is CASAPGTGMYEQYF. The CDR3, as DNA: TGTGCCAGCGCCCCCGGGACAGGGATGTACGAGCAGTACTTC. The chain is built from TRBV18 and TRBJ2-7, with 9 bases matching TRBD1. Trimming took 8 bases from V and 4 from J; bases not matched to a gene: 9. The germline CDR1 and CDR2 sequences are KGHSH and LQKENI. The CDR3 runs to 14 residues.

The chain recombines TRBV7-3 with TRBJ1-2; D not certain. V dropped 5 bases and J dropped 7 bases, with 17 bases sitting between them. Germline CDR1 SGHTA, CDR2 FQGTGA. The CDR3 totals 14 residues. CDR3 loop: CASSPSGASIGYTF. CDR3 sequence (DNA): TGTGCCAGCAGCCCCTCAGGTGCCTCTATTGGCTACACCTTC.

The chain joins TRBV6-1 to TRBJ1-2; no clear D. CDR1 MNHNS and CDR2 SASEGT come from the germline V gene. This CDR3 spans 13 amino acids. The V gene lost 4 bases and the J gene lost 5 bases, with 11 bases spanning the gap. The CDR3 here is CASSARGVYGYTF. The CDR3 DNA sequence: TGTGCCAGCAGTGCCCGGGGTGTGTATGGCTACACCTTC.

The CDR3 DNA reads as TGCAGCGTTGAAGGAGGGGGTAATGAAAAACTGTTTTTT. Encoded protein: CSVEGGGNEKLFF. The chain is built from TRBV29-1 and TRBJ1-4, with a possible D match to TRBD1 (6 bases). Per the germline V gene, CDR1 is SQVTM and CDR2 is ANQGSEA. The V gene lost 1 base and the J gene lost 4 bases, with 7 bases spanning the gap. The CDR3 contains 13 residues.

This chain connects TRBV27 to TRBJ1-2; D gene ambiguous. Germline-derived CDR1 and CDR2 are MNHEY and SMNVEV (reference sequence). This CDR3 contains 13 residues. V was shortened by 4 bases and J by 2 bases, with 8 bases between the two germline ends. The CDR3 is CASSSRPNYGYTF. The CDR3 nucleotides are TGTGCCAGCAGTTCACGCCCGAACTATGGCTACACCTTC.

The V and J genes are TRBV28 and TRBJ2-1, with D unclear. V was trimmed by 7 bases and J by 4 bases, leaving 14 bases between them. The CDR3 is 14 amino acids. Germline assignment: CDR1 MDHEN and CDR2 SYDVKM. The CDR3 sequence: CASKLRAEYNEQFF. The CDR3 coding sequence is TGTGCCAGCAAACTTCGGGCGGAGTACAATGAGCAGTTCTTC. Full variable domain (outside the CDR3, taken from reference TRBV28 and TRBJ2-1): DVKVTQSSRYLVKRTGEKVFLECVQDMDHENMFWYRQDPGLGLRLIYFSYDVKMKEKGDIPEGYSVSREKKERFSLILESASTNQTSMYLCASKLRAEYNEQFFGPGTRLTVL.

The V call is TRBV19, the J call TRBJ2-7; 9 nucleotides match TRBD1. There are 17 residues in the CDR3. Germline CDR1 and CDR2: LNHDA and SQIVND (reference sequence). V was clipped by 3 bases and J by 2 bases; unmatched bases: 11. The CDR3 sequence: CASSMGTGRGKAYEQYF. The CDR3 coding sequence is TGTGCCAGTAGTATGGGGACAGGGCGCGGAAAGGCCTACGAGCAGTACTTC.

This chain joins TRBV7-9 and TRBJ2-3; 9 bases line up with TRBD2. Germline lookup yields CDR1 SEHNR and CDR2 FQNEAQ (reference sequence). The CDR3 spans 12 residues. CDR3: CAVTSGTDTQYF. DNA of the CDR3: TGTGCGGTCACTAGCGGGACAGATACGCAGTATTTT.

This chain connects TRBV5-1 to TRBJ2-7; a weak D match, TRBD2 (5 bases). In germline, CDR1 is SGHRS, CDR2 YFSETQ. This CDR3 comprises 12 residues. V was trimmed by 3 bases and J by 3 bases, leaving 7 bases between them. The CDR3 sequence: CASSSDFYEQYF. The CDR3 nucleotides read TGCGCCAGCAGCTCGGACTTCTACGAGCAGTACTTC.

The CDR3 DNA reads TGTGCCTGGAGTGTCGGCGTACACAATGAGCAGTTCTTC. This encodes CAWSVGVHNEQFF. The chain combines TRBV30 with TRBJ2-1; no firm D call. The V end lost 0 bases, the J end lost 5 bases, and 8 bases lay between the germline ends. This CDR3 has 13 amino acids. Per germline, CDR1 GTSNPN and CDR2 SVGIG (reference sequence).

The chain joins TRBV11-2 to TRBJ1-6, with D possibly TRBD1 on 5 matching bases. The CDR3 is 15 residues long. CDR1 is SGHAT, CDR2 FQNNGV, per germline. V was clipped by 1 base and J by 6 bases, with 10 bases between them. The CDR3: CASSLVGGFNSPLHF. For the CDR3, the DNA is TGTGCCAGCAGCTTAGTCGGGGGTTTTAATTCACCCCTCCACTTT.

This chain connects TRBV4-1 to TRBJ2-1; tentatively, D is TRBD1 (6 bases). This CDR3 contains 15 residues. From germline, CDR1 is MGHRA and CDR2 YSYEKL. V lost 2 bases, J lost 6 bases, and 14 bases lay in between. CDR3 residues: CASSQFAGAVNEQFF. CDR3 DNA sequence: TGCGCCAGCAGCCAATTTGCAGGGGCCGTCAATGAGCAGTTCTTC.

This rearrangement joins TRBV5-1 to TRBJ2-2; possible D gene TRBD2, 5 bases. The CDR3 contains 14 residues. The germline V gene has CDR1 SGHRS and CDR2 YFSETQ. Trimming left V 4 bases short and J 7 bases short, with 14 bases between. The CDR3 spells CASSPARGSGELFF. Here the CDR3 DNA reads TGCGCCAGCAGCCCGGCCCGGGGAAGCGGGGAGCTGTTTTTT.